This TCR beta chain was sequenced during a study of graft-versus-host responses after intestinal transplantation. Study-wide background: Following induction with anti-thymocyte globulin, all recipients were given tacrolimus and steroids for two to three years.

The CDR3 covers 14 residues. CDR1 and CDR2 (germline): MDHEN, SYDVKM. Comment on this clone: As yet, its antigen is unknown. The junction departs from germline at one end; a sequencing error may be responsible.

General study points: Recipient bone marrow held GvH clones, some seen earlier in ileum or blood. High graft-versus-host to host-versus-graft clonal ratios were found in allografts of patients who had graft-donor T cell macrochimerism. The study associated peak circulating GvH clone levels with early post-transplant HvG declines.

Clones were sequenced by immunoSEQ multiplex PCR, and TCRdb holds only the in-frame ones, with some missing. The sample consists of some 13,000 clones, approximately 84% of them appearing once. This receptor was obtained from a human patient who received an intestinal transplant, so some T cells may come from the graft donor. The rearrangement links TRBV28 to TRBJ1-5; D is ambiguous. Specimen: PBMCs, collected after intestinal transplantation. The CDR3 sequence: CASSLLGNYQPRHF. The CDR3 coding sequence is TGTGCCAGCAGTTTATTGGGCAATTATCAGCCCCGGCATTTT.